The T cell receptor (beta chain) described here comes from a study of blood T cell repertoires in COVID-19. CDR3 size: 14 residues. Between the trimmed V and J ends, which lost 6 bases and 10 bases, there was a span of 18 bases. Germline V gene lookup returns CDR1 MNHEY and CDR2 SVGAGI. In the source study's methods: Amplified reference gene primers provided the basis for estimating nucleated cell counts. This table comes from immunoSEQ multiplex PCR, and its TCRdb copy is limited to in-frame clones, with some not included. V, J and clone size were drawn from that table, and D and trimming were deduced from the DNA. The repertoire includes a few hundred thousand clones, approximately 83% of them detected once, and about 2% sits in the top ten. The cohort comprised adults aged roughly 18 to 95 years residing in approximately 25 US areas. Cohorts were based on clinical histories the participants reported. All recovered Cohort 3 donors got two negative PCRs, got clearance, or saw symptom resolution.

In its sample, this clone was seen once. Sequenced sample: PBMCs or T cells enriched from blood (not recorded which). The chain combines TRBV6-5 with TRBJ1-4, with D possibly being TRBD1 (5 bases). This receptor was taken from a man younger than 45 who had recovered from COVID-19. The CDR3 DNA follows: TGTGCCAGCAGACTAGCGCAGGGTTCGGGAAAACTGTTTTTT. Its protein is CASRLAQGSGKLFF.